The 19 T cell receptor beta chains given below trace back to one sample, sequenced in a study of blood T cell repertoires in COVID-19 (TCRdb year 2020). Library preparation was by the immunoSEQ multiplex PCR assay. TCRdb mirrors the immuneACCESS table, restricted to in-frame sequences. Some clones are absent from its copies; in checked studies, under half trace to an unresolved V gene, and the reason for the others is unknown. This sample holds some 50,000 clones; 70% to 85% were observed only once. The top ten constitute more than 13% of the sample. Sequenced material: peripheral blood. All receptors derive from a human donor in a cohort sampled during active COVID-19.

The rearrangement links TRBV12-5 to TRBJ2-1; 9 bases align to TRBD2. Germline V CDR1 and CDR2: LGHNT, FRNRAP. The ends lost 0 bases at V and 3 bases at J; junction bases unmatched: 0. The CDR3 contains 15 residues. The chain's CDR3 is CASGLVSGSYNEQFF. CDR3 sequence (DNA): TGTGCTAGTGGTTTGGTTAGCGGGAGCTACAATGAGCAGTTCTTC.

In its sample, this clone was seen a few times. The chain employs TRBV11-3 and TRBJ2-7, with D unresolved. Germline V lookup: CDR1 SGHNT, CDR2 YENEEA. V shed 5 bases and J shed 6 bases, with 17 bases lying between them. The CDR3 runs to 14 residues. CDR3 nucleotides: TGTGCCAGCAGCCACTCGACTGGAACTCGCGAGCAGTACTTC. This gives the protein CASSHSTGTREQYF.

This rearrangement joins TRBV5-1 to TRBJ1-5; TRBD1 is a possible D gene (5 bases). With 4 bases removed from V and 4 bases from J, the gap between germline ends came to 9 bases. The CDR3 is 13 residues long. Germline V CDR1 and CDR2: SGHRS, YFSETQ. CDR3 in amino acids: CASSDSINQPQHF. The CDR3 coding sequence is TGCGCCAGCAGCGACAGTATTAATCAGCCCCAGCATTTT.

In DNA, the CDR3 is TGTGCCAGCAGCTTGGGGGGTTACACCGGGGAGCTGTTTTTT. Residues: CASSLGGYTGELFF. The chain carries TRBV7-3 and TRBJ2-2; D is perhaps TRBD2 (6 bases). V was trimmed by 3 bases and J by 3 bases, leaving 8 bases between them. CDR3 length: 14 amino acids. CDR1 and CDR2 from the germline V gene are SGHTA and FQGTGA.

J is TRBJ1-2 and V is TRBV5-5; weak D call: TRBD1 (5 bases). V dropped 3 bases and J dropped 8 bases, with 20 bases sitting between them. The CDR3 is 15 amino acids. Germline V gene lookup returns CDR1 SGHKS and CDR2 YYEKEE (reference sequence). The CDR3 DNA is TGTGCCAGCAGCTGGCTAACGCAGGGTGGTCGAGGCTACACCTTC. Protein: CASSWLTQGGRGYTF.

The chain couples TRBV18 to TRBJ2-1, with 12 bases fitting TRBD2. The CDR3 sequence is 16 residues long. CDR1 and CDR2 (germline): KGHSH, LQKENI. V was clipped by 4 bases and J by 8 bases; unmatched bases: 9. The CDR3: CASSRLAGVQGDEQFF. Here the CDR3 DNA reads TGTGCCAGCTCACGACTAGCGGGGGTCCAGGGCGATGAGCAGTTCTTC. Drawing the rest from reference TRBV18 and TRBJ2-1, the complete variable domain is NAGVMQNPRHLVRRRGQEARLRCSPMKGHSHVYWYRQLPEEGLKFMVYLQKENIIDESGMPKERFSAEFPKEGPSILRIQQVVRGDSAAYFCASSRLAGVQGDEQFFGPGTRLTVL.

The V gene is TRBV19, the J gene TRBJ1-4; TRBD1 might be the D (6 bases). Germline-derived CDR1 and CDR2 are LNHDA and SQIVND (reference sequence). This CDR3 has 15 amino acids. V shed 4 bases and J shed 0 bases, with 9 bases lying between them. The CDR3 nucleotides are TGTGCCAGTAGTACCAACAGGGCAACTAATGAAAAACTGTTTTTT. Its translation: CASSTNRATNEKLFF.

The rearrangement joins TRBV5-6 to TRBJ2-7; D gene uncertain. CDR1 is SGHDT and CDR2 is YYEEEE in the germline V gene. Deletions cut 0 bases from V and 5 bases from J, with 6 bases between. The CDR3 covers 12 residues. CDR3 sequence: CASSLGSDEQYF. The CDR3, as DNA: TGTGCCAGCAGCTTGGGGAGCGACGAGCAGTACTTC.

The CDR3 spells CASSTTTGAQYF. In nucleotides, the CDR3 is TGTGCCAGCAGCACCACAACAGGGGCGCAGTACTTC. The V and J genes are TRBV28 and TRBJ2-7; 7 bases are a match to TRBD1. In germline, CDR1 is MDHEN, CDR2 SYDVKM. CDR3 length: 12 residues. The V gene end was trimmed by 6 bases and the J gene end by 9 bases; junction bases not matched to a gene: 8.

This clone was seen a single time. The chain uses TRBV2 and TRBJ1-2; TRBD1 is a possible D gene (5 bases). Looked up from germline, CDR1 is SNHLY and CDR2 is FYNNEI. V lost 6 bases and J 6 bases, leaving 17 bases between the germline ends. The CDR3 extends over 14 amino acids. The CDR3 sequence is CASRPAGRAHGYTF. CDR3 coding DNA: TGTGCCAGCAGGCCCGCGGGGCGGGCCCATGGCTACACCTTC.

CDR3 in DNA: TGTGCCAGCAGCGGAGGATGGGGGCCGGAGCATGGCTACACCTTC. It translates to CASSGGWGPEHGYTF. The V gene is TRBV21-1, the J gene TRBJ1-2; TRBD1 is the table's D call, not checked against the DNA. TRBV21-1 is classified as a pseudogene. This CDR3 spans 15 amino acids.

The rearrangement links TRBV9 to TRBJ2-3; 9 bases line up with TRBD2. The CDR3 covers 16 residues. Germline CDR1 reads SGDLS; CDR2 reads YYNGEE. The V and J ends lost 0 bases and 1 base, in that order; junction bases with no gene match: 3. The CDR3 region has the DNA TGTGCCAGCAGCGTAGGGCCTAGCGGGGGCACAGATACGCAGTATTTT. It translates to CASSVGPSGGTDTQYF. The whole variable domain, remainder taken from reference TRBV9 and TRBJ2-3, is DSGVTQTPKHLITATGQRVTLRCSPRSGDLSVYWYQQSLDQGLQFLIQYYNGEERAKGNILERFSAQQFPDLHSELNLSSLELGDSALYFCASSVGPSGGTDTQYFGPGTRLTVL.

This clone came up once. This chain connects TRBV19 to TRBJ1-2, with 7 bases matching TRBD1. The J segment lost 4 bases and the V segment lost 7 bases, leaving 12 bases of the junction unmatched. CDR3 length equals 15 residues. In germline, CDR1 is LNHDA, CDR2 SQIVND (reference sequence). CDR3 DNA: TGTGCCAGTACCCGAGGACAGGCGCCTGGCTATGGCTACACCTTC. It translates to CASTRGQAPGYGYTF.

The chain combines TRBV5-4 with TRBJ2-2, with 8 bases aligning to TRBD2. Germline-derived CDR1 and CDR2 are SGHNT and YYREEE (reference sequence). V lost 7 bases, J lost 0 bases, and 8 bases stayed unmatched. The CDR3 length is 16 residues. The CDR3 coding sequence is TGTGCCAGCGGCCCTGTCGGGGGGGCGAACACCGGGGAGCTGTTTTTT. Its protein product is CASGPVGGANTGELFF.

The rearrangement uses TRBV18 and TRBJ2-2; D gene ambiguous. V gave up 3 bases and J gave up 2 bases, with 10 bases separating them. The germline V gene encodes CDR1 KGHSH and CDR2 LQKENI. The CDR3 totals 15 residues. The CDR3 nucleotides read TGTGCCAGCTCACCCCCATCGGGTAACACCGGGGAGCTGTTTTTT. Translated, it gives CASSPPSGNTGELFF. The full variable domain, completed using reference TRBV18 and TRBJ2-2, is NAGVMQNPRHLVRRRGQEARLRCSPMKGHSHVYWYRQLPEEGLKFMVYLQKENIIDESGMPKERFSAEFPKEGPSILRIQQVVRGDSAAYFCASSPPSGNTGELFFGEGSRLTVL.

The chain couples TRBV28 to TRBJ2-3; 9 bases are a match to TRBD1. Germline V gives CDR1 MDHEN, CDR2 SYDVKM. CDR3 length: 21 residues. V shed 3 bases, J shed 0 bases, and the junction held 19 bases outside the gene matches. CDR3 sequence (DNA): TGTGCCAGCAGTTTCCTTTACAGGGGGCGTCGAATCGGGGGAAGCACAGATACGCAGTATTTT. Its translation: CASSFLYRGRRIGGSTDTQYF.

The V gene is TRBV19, the J gene TRBJ2-2; a weak D match, TRBD1 (6 bases). The CDR3 is 15 residues long. Germline CDR1 is LNHDA and CDR2 is SQIVND (reference sequence). The ends were cut back, 6 bases at V and 0 bases at J, with 11 bases in the middle. CDR3 region: CASSARTANTGELFF. The CDR3 bases are TGTGCCAGTAGCGCAAGGACAGCGAACACCGGGGAGCTGTTTTTT.

This chain links TRBV21-1 with TRBJ2-5; TRBD1 is the table's D call, not checked against the DNA. TRBV21-1 is marked as a pseudogene. The CDR3 has 21 amino acids. As DNA, the CDR3 is TGTGCCAGCACCACACCCCCCCGCATTACAGGACCAAACGAGGCCATAGGGCCCCAGTACTTC. Its protein product is CASTTPPRITGPNEAIGPQYF.

The gene calls are TRBV13 and TRBJ2-1; TRBD1 might be the D (6 bases). Germline V gene data show CDR1 as PRHDT and CDR2 as FYEKMQ (reference sequence). The CDR3 has 16 residues. V was pared by 4 bases and J by 0 bases, with 13 bases between. CDR3 bases: TGTGCCAGCAGCTCCGGGACAAAGAGCTCCTACAATGAGCAGTTCTTC. Amino acids: CASSSGTKSSYNEQFF.